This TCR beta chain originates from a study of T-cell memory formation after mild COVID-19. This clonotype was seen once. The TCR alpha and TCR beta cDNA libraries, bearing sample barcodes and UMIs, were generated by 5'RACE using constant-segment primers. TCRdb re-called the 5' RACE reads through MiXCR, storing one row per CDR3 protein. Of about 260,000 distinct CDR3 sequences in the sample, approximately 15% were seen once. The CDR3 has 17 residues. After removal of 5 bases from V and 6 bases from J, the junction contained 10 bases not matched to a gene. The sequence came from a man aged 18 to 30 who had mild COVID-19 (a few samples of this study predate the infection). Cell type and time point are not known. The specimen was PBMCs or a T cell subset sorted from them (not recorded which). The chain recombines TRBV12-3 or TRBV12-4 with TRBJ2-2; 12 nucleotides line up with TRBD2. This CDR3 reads CASSANPGLAGSGELFF. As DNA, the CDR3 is TGTGCCAGCAGTGCGAACCCGGGACTAGCGGGCTCCGGGGAGCTGTTTTTT.